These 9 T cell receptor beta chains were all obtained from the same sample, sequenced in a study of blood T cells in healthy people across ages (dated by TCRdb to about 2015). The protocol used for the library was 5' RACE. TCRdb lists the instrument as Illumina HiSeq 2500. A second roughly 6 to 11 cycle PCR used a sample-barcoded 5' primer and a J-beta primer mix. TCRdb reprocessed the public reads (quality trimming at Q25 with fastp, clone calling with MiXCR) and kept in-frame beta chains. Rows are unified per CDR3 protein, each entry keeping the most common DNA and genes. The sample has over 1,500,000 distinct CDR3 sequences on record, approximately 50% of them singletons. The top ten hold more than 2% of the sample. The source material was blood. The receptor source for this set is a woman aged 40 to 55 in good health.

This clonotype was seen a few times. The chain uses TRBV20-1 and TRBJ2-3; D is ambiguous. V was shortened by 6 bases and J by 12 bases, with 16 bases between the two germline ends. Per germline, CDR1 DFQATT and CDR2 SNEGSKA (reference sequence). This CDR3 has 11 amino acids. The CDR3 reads CSAEPTDRQYF. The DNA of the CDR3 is TGCAGTGCCGAACCCACGGACCGCCAGTATTTT.

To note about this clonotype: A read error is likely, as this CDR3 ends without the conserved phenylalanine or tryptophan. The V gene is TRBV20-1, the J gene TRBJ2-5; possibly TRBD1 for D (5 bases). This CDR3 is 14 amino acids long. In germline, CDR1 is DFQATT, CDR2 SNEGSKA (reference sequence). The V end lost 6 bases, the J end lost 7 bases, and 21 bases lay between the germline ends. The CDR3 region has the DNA TGCAGTGCCGTAGATACGGGCAGGGTCGGGACCCAGTACTTA. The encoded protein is CSAVDTGRVGTQYL.

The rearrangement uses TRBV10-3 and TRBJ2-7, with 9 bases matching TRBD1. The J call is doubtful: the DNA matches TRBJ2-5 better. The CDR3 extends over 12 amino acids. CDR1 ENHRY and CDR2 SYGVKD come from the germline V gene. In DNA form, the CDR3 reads TGTGCCATCAGGGGACAGGGACAGACCCAGTACTTC. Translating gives CAIRGQGQTQYF.

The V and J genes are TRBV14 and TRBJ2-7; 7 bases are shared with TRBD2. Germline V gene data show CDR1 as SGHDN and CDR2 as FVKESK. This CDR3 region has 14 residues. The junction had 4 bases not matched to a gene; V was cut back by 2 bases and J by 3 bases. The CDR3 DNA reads TGTGCCAGCAGCCAATCGGGGAGGGACTACGAGCAGTACTTC. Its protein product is CASSQSGRDYEQYF.

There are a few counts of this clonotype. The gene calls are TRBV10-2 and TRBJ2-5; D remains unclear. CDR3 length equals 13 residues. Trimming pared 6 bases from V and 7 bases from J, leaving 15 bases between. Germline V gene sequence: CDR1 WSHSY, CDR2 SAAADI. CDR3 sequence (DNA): TGCGCCAGCAGCCGTGTCTGGGTCGCGACCCAGTACTTC. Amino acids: CASSRVWVATQYF.

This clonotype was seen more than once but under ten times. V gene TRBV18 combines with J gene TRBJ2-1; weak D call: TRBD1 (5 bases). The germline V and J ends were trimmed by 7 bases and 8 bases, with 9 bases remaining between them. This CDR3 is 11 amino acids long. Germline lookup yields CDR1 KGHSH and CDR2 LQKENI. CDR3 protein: CASCGADEQFF. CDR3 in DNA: TGTGCCAGCTGTGGGGCCGATGAGCAGTTCTTC. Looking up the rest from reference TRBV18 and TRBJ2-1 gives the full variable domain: NAGVMQNPRHLVRRRGQEARLRCSPMKGHSHVYWYRQLPEEGLKFMVYLQKENIIDESGMPKERFSAEFPKEGPSILRIQQVVRGDSAAYFCASCGADEQFFGPGTRLTVL.

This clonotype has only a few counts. CDR3 amino acids: CASKSPGPIHAPDTQYF. In nucleotides, the CDR3 is TGTGCCAGCAAATCACCCGGACCAATACACGCACCAGATACGCAGTATTTT. The rearrangement uses TRBV27 and TRBJ2-3, with D hard to call. The CDR3 sequence is 17 residues long. Germline values: CDR1 MNHEY, CDR2 SMNVEV (reference sequence). Trimming took off 7 bases at V and 4 bases at J, with 24 bases between the two ends.

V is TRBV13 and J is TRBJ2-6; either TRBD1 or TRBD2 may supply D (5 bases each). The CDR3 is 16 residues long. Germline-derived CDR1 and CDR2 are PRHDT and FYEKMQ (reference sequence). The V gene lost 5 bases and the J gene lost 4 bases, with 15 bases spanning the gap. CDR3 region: CASSKVGRGGANVLTF. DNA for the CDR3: TGTGCCAGCAGCAAGGTTGGACGGGGCGGGGCCAACGTCCTGACTTTC.

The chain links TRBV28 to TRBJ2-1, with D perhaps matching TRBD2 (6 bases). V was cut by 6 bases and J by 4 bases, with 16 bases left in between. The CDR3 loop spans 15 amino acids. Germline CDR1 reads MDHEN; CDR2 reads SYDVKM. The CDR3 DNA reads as TGTGCCAGCAGCCCCGGGGGTAGCGGTTACAATGAGCAGTTCTTC. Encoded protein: CASSPGGSGYNEQFF.